This T cell receptor beta chain was captured in a study of CD8+ T cells in alopecia areata. At the level of the study: Each of the treated patients was given oral tofacitinib, 5 to 10 mg twice daily, for moderate-to-severe alopecia areata. The study, taken as a whole, reports: Many expanded lesional clones persisted during tofacitinib (in both scalp and blood).

With V trimmed by 6 bases and J by 4 bases, 11 bases remained unmatched. CDR3 length: 15 residues. Looked up from germline, CDR1 is SNHLY and CDR2 is FYNNEI. As for treatment: oral pan-JAK inhibitor, 5-10 mg twice daily. From alopecia areata patients, lesional scalp punch biopsies and peripheral blood were collected. Concerning this clone: Its antigen is still unknown.

cDNA reverse transcribed from extracted RNA served as the sequencing template. Assay used: immunoSEQ multiplex PCR; TCRdb lists only in-frame clones, some missing. The table shows hundreds of thousands of clones, with 55% to 70% occurring only once. Here the sequenced sample was CD4+ T cells sorted from blood, taken at week 24, from a patient treated with tofacitinib. The receptor was isolated from a human donor with alopecia areata. The rearrangement links TRBV2 to TRBJ1-2, with 7 bases fitting TRBD1. This CDR3 is CASSAIDRAGYGYTF. DNA of the CDR3: TGTGCCAGCAGCGCAATTGACAGGGCTGGCTATGGCTACACCTTC.